This TCR beta chain was profiled in a study of response to subunit inactivated influenza vaccine. Study-wide results and caveats: Every seasonal influenza vaccination brings in few new T cells, the authors suggested.

CDR1 and CDR2 (germline): SQVTM, ANQGSEA. The CDR3 runs to 13 residues. The ends were cut back, 2 bases at V and 5 bases at J, with 12 bases in the middle. TCRdb reprocessed the RT-PCR reads via MiXCR and lists one record per CDR3 protein. The repertoire includes 650,000 or so distinct CDR3 sequences, 13% to 15% of them detected once, and around 7.6% sits in the top ten. Concerning this clonotype itself: The antigen is not known.

This sequence was found in a man aged 45-65 years who received an inactivated influenza vaccine. J is TRBJ1-1 and V is TRBV29-1; a possible D gene is TRBD1 (5 bases). The specimen was PBMCs from blood, collected 14 to 15 days before vaccination. Here the CDR3 reads CSVESQGGTEAFF. The CDR3 region has the DNA TGCAGCGTTGAAAGCCAGGGCGGGACTGAAGCTTTCTTT.